The following is a T cell receptor (beta chain) sequence with its context. Its target is unknown. Naive CD8 cells were CD45RO-negative, positively selected for CCR7, excluding terminally differentiated effector memory CD45RA+ cells. The sample belongs to a study of shared clonotypes between healthy human individuals. General study points: Clonotype sharing among donors, it was expected, would be affected by sequencing depth. Four donors shared approximately 5% of their naive CD4 clonotypes.

Assay: immunoSEQ multiplex PCR; the TCRdb copy retains only in-frame clones and omits some. In the table there are some 2,100,000 clones, under 95% of which are singletons. The length of the CDR3 is 13 residues. The V gene's germline CDR1 is SGHVS and CDR2 FQNEAQ. Trimming took 3 bases from V and 2 from J, leaving 8 bases between them. This rearrangement joins TRBV7-8 to TRBJ2-7; D unresolved. Material: naive CD8+ T cells from PBMCs. The clonotype was recovered from a man in his late teens or twenties in good health. Some clones in this sample may be carry-over from other donors' samples. The CDR3 is CASSFNPAYEQYF. CDR3 DNA sequence: TGTGCCAGCAGCTTCAACCCGGCCTACGAGCAGTACTTC.